This entry is about one T cell receptor (beta chain). One end of the junction does not line up with germline, which may come from a read error. The data stem from a study of tumor and adjacent non-tumor tissue in lung cancer. Study-wide background: Patients comprised 12 adenocarcinoma, a couple of squamous cell carcinoma and 1 small cell lung cancer.

TCRbeta libraries were built with three rounds of nested PCR, modified from ARM-PCR. TCRdb ran MiXCR on the multiplex PCR reads and lists one entry per CDR3 protein. The sample contains about 50,000 distinct CDR3 sequences, about 79% of which appear only once. The CDR3 consists of 11 residues. Per germline, CDR1 SGHNT and CDR2 YENEEA. This sample's RNA came from whole unsorted tissue. More than 3 cm separated this lung sample from the edge of the tumor. The sequenced sample consisted of distant non-tumor lung tissue. The receptor was derived from a woman aged 60 to 75 with non-small cell lung cancer. The chain uses TRBV11-3 and TRBJ1-3; D call uncertain. The CDR3 region has the DNA TGTGTCAGCAGCCCGGAGGACACCATATATTTT. Protein product: CVSSPEDTIYF.